This T cell receptor (beta chain) was documented in a study of blood T cell repertoires in COVID-19. Study-level information: Sources were T cells, B-cell-depleted T cells, or PBMCs; the material itself was cDNA or gDNA.

Germline trimming cut 4 bases from V and 4 bases from J; bases unmatched to any gene: 6. Looked up from germline, CDR1 is SGHTS and CDR2 is YDEGEE. The CDR3 runs 15 residues. The protocol was immunoSEQ multiplex PCR, while the TCRdb copy is restricted to in-frame clones and leaves out a portion. This sample has 250,000 to 350,000 clones, with approximately 86% found just once. Those enrolled in Seattle joined during active infection and were followed longitudinally afterward. Specimen: peripheral blood. The sequence derives from a woman in her 70s with COVID-19, enrolled during active disease. The chain is built from TRBV5-8 and TRBJ2-1; 9 bases agree with TRBD2. This chain's CDR3 is CASSLGTSLYNEQFF. The DNA of the CDR3 is TGTGCCAGCAGCCTCGGGACTAGCCTATACAATGAGCAGTTCTTC.